This TCR beta chain derives from a study of molecular identifiers for immune sequencing clone quantification listed by TCRdb under 2018. Broadly, across the study: For a replicate experiment, the RNA from either about 20,000 or 100,000 naive CD8 T cells was divided into five aliquots, and four of those aliquots went on to sequencing. This methods study benchmarked molecular-identifier clustering-based TCR repertoire sequencing (MIDCIRS) and TCR RNA copy counting, using CD8 T cells to do so. The full study reports these points: Clones above 20 RNA copies held over 97% of molecules in CMV-specific effector cells but under 1% in naive cells. Modeling estimated 3 to 3.5 recovered TCR RNA copies per cell, compared with about 10 by digital PCR, which implies approximately 30% capture efficiency. Identical TCR molecules sharing a barcode could cause highly expanded clone sizes to be underestimated. The naive libraries included spiked-in Jurkat TCR RNA (10 copies' worth), and this RNA is not part of the donor repertoire. When barcode sub-clustering was left out, chimeric consensus sequences inflated TCR diversity, with chimeras reaching as high as 47%. Even against a background of 750,000 to 1,000,000 naive CD8 T cells, spiked-in Jurkat TCR RNA amounting to a single cell's worth was reported to be detectable.

V is pruned by 9 bases and J by 0 bases, leaving 14 bases of the junction without a gene match. As encoded in the germline V gene, CDR1 is KGHDR while CDR2 is SFDVKD. The CDR3 measures 19 amino acids from cysteine to phenylalanine. Of all the DNA, just the CDR3 is kept, 57 bases in frame from base 1. Libraries of naive CD8 T cells were built from anywhere between about 20,000 and 1,000,000 sorted cells, with 10%, 30% or 50% of the purified RNA used. Naive CD8 T cells were FACS-sorted as CD8+CD4-CCR7+CD45RA+ on a BD FACSAria II into RLT Plus buffer. Detection sensitivity was tested by spiking Jurkat RNA equal to some 11 TCR copies' worth into samples containing 20,000-1,000,000 naive CD8 T cells. Enrichment of CD8 T cells was done with RosetteSep CD8+ T Cell Enrichment Cocktail plus Ficoll-Paque, and ACK red cell lysis came afterward. Libraries were built with PCR. This sample was sequenced with an Illumina HiSeq 4000. Preparation of bulk TCR libraries followed a previously described approach, with the TCR primers listed in Table S5. Total RNA was purified with the Qiagen AllPrep DNA/RNA kit. Before any analysis, reads coming from multiple sequencing runs of the same library were combined into one pool. For the original study's pipeline: Only reads with exact TCR constant sequence were kept, trimmed to 150 nt, and grouped by their 12-nt molecular barcodes. Reads within each barcode group were sub-clustered using a 15% Levenshtein threshold, and quality-weighted consensus sequences were constructed for each RNA molecule. Non-functional sequences were discarded, and so were lower-count sequences lying one edit away from another sequence. Based on fitting two negative binomial distributions, any barcode sub-cluster with under 20% of the maximum read count was discarded. The public sequencing data were trimmed at Q25 with fastp and processed into clonotypes with MiXCR by TCRdb, which kept only in-frame beta chains. Each CDR3 protein gets just one entry, which takes the most common genes and DNA from the rows behind it. TCRdb's processing, not the authors', yielded these V and J calls. Present in this sample are about 640,000 distinct CDR3 sequences, roughly 21% of which were seen just once. The top ten clonotypes cover approximately 0.9% of the sample.

Worth noting for this clonotype: What antigen it recognizes has not been identified. A much larger clone sits a single nucleotide away, making a read error possible.

The sample comprised naive CD8+ T cells from blood, with Jurkat cell RNA spiked in. In the paper's terms, the cell subset or site label means: FACS-sorted CD8+CD4-CCR7+CD45RA+ naive T cells. This chain is built from TRBV24-1 and TRBJ1-5; the junction holds 12 bases that match TRBD1. The sequence derives from a human donor in good health. Some libraries in this study had Jurkat cell RNA spiked in. The CDR3 protein sequence reads: CATSDLPGQGAYSNQPQHF. The nucleotide sequence is TGTGCCACCTCTGACCTGCCGGGACAGGGGGCGTATAGCAATCAGCCCCAGCATTTT.